These 8 T cell receptor beta chains were all obtained from the same sample, sequenced in a study of OX40 agonist ivuxolimab in advanced cancers. Data came from immunoSEQ multiplex PCR; TCRdb stores just in-frame clones and leaves some out. The sample includes just over 50,000 clones, roughly 90% seen only once; the top ten take roughly 3.6%. This material consisted of CD4+ or CD8+ T cells sorted from blood, taken in a trial of the OX40 agonist ivuxolimab. Receptors were obtained from an adult with an advanced solid tumor such as melanoma, head and neck, liver or kidney cancer.

This chain joins TRBV30 and TRBJ2-7, with TRBD2 matching over 7 bases. The CDR3 extends over 13 amino acids. With 4 bases clipped from V and 5 bases from J, the junction kept 8 bases outside the gene matches. CDR1 is GTSNPN, CDR2 SVGIG, per germline (reference sequence). Written as DNA, the CDR3 is TGTGCCTGGAATCGGGGGGTGAAAAACGAGCAGTACTTC. Protein product: CAWNRGVKNEQYF.

The genes are TRBV5-4 and TRBJ2-7; 8 bases agree with TRBD1. This CDR3 spans 14 amino acids. V dropped 5 bases and J dropped 2; count of bases not matched to a gene: 6. Germline CDR1 reads SGHNT; CDR2 reads YYREEE (reference sequence). CDR3 amino acids: CASREGQATYEQYF. The CDR3 DNA reads as TGTGCCAGCAGAGAGGGACAGGCTACCTACGAGCAGTACTTC.

This chain joins TRBV19 and TRBJ2-2; 10 nucleotides line up with TRBD2. CDR3 length equals 16 residues. The germline CDR1 and CDR2 sequences are LNHDA and SQIVND (reference sequence). The trim removed 9 bases at V and 5 bases at J, leaving 12 bases unmatched. CDR3 sequence reads: CASNTRGLALTGELFF. DNA for the CDR3: TGTGCCAGCAATACGAGGGGACTAGCGTTAACCGGGGAGCTGTTTTTT. Full variable domain (missing parts from reference TRBV19 and TRBJ2-2): DGGITQSPKYLFRKEGQNVTLSCEQNLNHDAMYWYRQDPGQGLRLIYYSQIVNDFQKGDIAEGYSVSREKKESFPLTVTSAQKNPTAFYLCASNTRGLALTGELFFGEGSRLTVL.

The rearrangement links TRBV19 to TRBJ2-1; 9 bases map to TRBD2. The CDR3 has 14 amino acids. Losses at the gene ends were 10 bases for V and 6 bases for J; bases not matched to a gene: 10. Germline values: CDR1 LNHDA, CDR2 SQIVND (reference sequence). CDR3 in DNA: TGTGCCACCCACCGGGCTAGCGGGGCCAATGAGCAGTTCTTC. It codes for CATHRASGANEQFF.

The chain combines TRBV11-2 with TRBJ2-7, with 8 bases that match TRBD1. V shed 6 bases and J 5 bases; nucleotides not matched to a gene: 9. Looked up from germline, CDR1 is SGHAT and CDR2 is FQNNGV. The CDR3 runs to 14 residues. CDR3 sequence: CASRGRQGRDEQYF. DNA of the CDR3: TGTGCCAGCAGGGGTAGACAGGGGAGAGACGAGCAGTACTTC. The variable domain in full, completed from reference TRBV11-2 and TRBJ2-7, reads EAGVAQSPRYKIIEKRQSVAFWCNPISGHATLYWYQQILGQGPKLLIQFQNNGVVDDSQLPKDRFSAERLKGVDSTLKIQPAKLEDSAVYLCASRGRQGRDEQYFGPGTRLTVT.

CDR3 amino acids: CASTHHRDAYNEQFF. The CDR3 DNA reads as TGTGCCAGCACCCATCATAGGGACGCCTACAATGAGCAGTTCTTC. The chain links TRBV25-1 to TRBJ2-1; D could derive from TRBD1 or TRBD2 (5 bases each). Germline V lookup: CDR1 MGHDK, CDR2 SYGVNS. V was shortened by 7 bases and J by 2 bases, with 15 bases between the two germline ends. The length of the CDR3 is 15 residues.

This clone was recorded once. The sample contains more than one DNA sequence encoding this CDR3. V and J are TRBV7-9 and TRBJ2-2, with D unclear. Between the trimmed V and J ends, which lost 0 bases and 2 bases, there was a span of 4 bases. The CDR3 has 14 amino acids. Germline lookup yields CDR1 SEHNR and CDR2 FQNEAQ (reference sequence). The CDR3 is CASSLAGNTGELFF. The CDR3 DNA reads TGTGCCAGCAGCTTAGCAGGAAACACCGGGGAGCTGTTTTTT.

V usage is TRBV2 and J usage is TRBJ2-7; TRBD2 aligns across 7 bases. Germline assignment: CDR1 SNHLY and CDR2 FYNNEI. The CDR3 has 15 amino acids. Germline trimming cut 2 bases from V and 1 base from J; bases unmatched to any gene: 5. CDR3 sequence reads: CASSEPGGFSYEQYF. The CDR3 region has the DNA TGTGCCAGCAGTGAACCGGGGGGTTTTTCCTACGAGCAGTACTTC.